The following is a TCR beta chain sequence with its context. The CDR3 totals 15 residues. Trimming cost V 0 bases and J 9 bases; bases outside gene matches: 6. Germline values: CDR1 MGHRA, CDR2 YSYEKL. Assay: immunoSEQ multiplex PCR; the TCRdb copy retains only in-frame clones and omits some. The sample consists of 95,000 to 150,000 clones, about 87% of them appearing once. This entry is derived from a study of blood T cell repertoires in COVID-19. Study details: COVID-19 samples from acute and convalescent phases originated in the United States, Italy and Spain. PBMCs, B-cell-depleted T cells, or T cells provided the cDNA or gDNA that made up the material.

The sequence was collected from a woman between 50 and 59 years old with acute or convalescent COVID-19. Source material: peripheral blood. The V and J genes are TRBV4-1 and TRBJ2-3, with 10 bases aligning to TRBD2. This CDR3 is CASSQERLAGVTQYF. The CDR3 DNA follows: TGCGCCAGCAGCCAAGAACGGCTAGCGGGGGTAACGCAGTATTTT.